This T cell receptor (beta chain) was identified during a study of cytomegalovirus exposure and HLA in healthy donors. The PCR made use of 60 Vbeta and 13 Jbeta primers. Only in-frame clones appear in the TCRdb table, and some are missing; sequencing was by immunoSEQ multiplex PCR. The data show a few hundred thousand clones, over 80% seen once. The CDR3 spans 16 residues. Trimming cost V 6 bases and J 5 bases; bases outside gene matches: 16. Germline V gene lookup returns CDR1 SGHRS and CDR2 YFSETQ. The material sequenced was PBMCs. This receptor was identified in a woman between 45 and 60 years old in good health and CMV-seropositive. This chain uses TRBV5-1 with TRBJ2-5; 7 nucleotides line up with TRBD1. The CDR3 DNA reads TGCGCCAGCAAGCTATGGGGACAGACCCGAGGGGAGACCCAGTACTTC. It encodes CASKLWGQTRGETQYF.